The 14 T cell receptor beta chains listed next were all sequenced from one sample in a study of blood T cell repertoires in COVID-19. Libraries were prepared by immunoSEQ multiplex PCR; TCRdb keeps only in-frame clonotypes and omits some of them. This sample carries around 63,000 clones, approximately 84% of them seen once, and the ten largest clones take 15% to 20%. The sample taken for sequencing was peripheral blood. These receptors originate from a man aged 60 to 69 with COVID-19, enrolled during active disease.

V is TRBV11-1 and J is TRBJ2-1, with D possibly matching TRBD1 (6 bases). V gave up 5 bases and J gave up 0 bases, with 11 bases separating them. Germline CDR1 SGHAT, CDR2 FQDESV (reference sequence). This CDR3 spans 15 amino acids. The CDR3 here is CASSQGHDSYNEQFF. The CDR3 bases are TGTGCCAGCAGCCAGGGACACGACTCCTACAATGAGCAGTTCTTC.

The rearrangement uses TRBV5-1 and TRBJ1-2; 9 bases agree with TRBD1. Germline V gene data show CDR1 as SGHRS and CDR2 as YFSETQ. This CDR3 has 14 residues. Trimming cost V 4 bases and J 8 bases; bases outside gene matches: 9. CDR3 nucleotides: TGCGCCAGCAGCCCGGGACAGGGTGGAGAGGGCTACACCTTC. Translated, it gives CASSPGQGGEGYTF.

The chain couples TRBV24-1 to TRBJ2-1; 8 bases line up with TRBD1. The CDR3 has 15 amino acids. Trimming removed 2 bases from V and 8 bases from J; junction bases left unmatched: 7. Germline lookup yields CDR1 KGHDR and CDR2 SFDVKD. The CDR3 region is CATSDSGQGRYEQFF. The CDR3 DNA reads TGTGCCACCAGTGATTCAGGACAGGGTAGGTATGAGCAGTTCTTC.

The V and J genes are TRBV6-6 and TRBJ1-3, with 8 bases fitting TRBD1. The CDR3 contains 15 residues. The V gene's germline CDR1 is MNHNY and CDR2 SVGAGI (reference sequence). V shed 0 bases, J shed 8 bases, and the junction held 6 bases outside the gene matches. The CDR3 nucleotides are TGTGCCAGCAGTTACTCCGGACAGGGAGGGGACACCATATATTTT. This translates into CASSYSGQGGDTIYF.

The J gene is TRBJ2-2, the V gene TRBV29-1; a possible D gene is TRBD2 (5 bases). CDR1 is SQVTM, CDR2 ANQGSEA, per germline. V lost 7 bases and J lost 0, with 9 bases in between. The CDR3 is made up of 13 amino acids. The CDR3 DNA sequence: TGCAGCGGCGAGGGAACGAACACCGGGGAGCTGTTTTTT. It codes for CSGEGTNTGELFF.

The chain employs TRBV5-1 and TRBJ2-5, with a possible D match to TRBD1 (5 bases). The CDR3 is 13 amino acids. Looked up from germline, CDR1 is SGHRS and CDR2 is YFSETQ. The germline V and J ends were trimmed by 2 bases and 0 bases, with 5 bases remaining between them. The CDR3 region is CASSLQDQETQYF. DNA of the CDR3: TGCGCCAGCAGCTTACAGGACCAAGAGACCCAGTACTTC.

V usage is TRBV6-1 and J usage is TRBJ2-7; 8 bases fit TRBD1. This CDR3 spans 16 amino acids. The germline V gene encodes CDR1 MNHNS and CDR2 SASEGT. V shed 0 bases, J shed 9 bases, and the junction held 13 bases outside the gene matches. CDR3 nucleotides: TGTGCCAGCAGTGAAGCGCTTCAGGGGGCGACTTCGGGGCAGTACTTC. Its protein is CASSEALQGATSGQYF.

This clone was counted a few times. The rearrangement uses TRBV5-1 and TRBJ2-7; D is possibly TRBD1 (6 bases). Looked up from germline, CDR1 is SGHRS and CDR2 is YFSETQ. The CDR3 spans 14 residues. Trimming cost V 3 bases and J 5 bases, with 15 bases left between them. The CDR3 sequence: CASSSHRVENEQYF. The CDR3 DNA is TGCGCCAGCAGCTCCCACAGGGTAGAGAACGAGCAGTACTTC. The whole variable domain, filled in from reference TRBV5-1 and TRBJ2-7, reads KAGVTQTPRYLIKTRGQQVTLSCSPISGHRSVSWYQQTPGQGLQFLFEYFSETQRNKGNFPGRFSGRQFSNSRSEMNVSTLELGDSALYLCASSSHRVENEQYFGPGTRLTVT.

The rearrangement joins TRBV29-1 to TRBJ2-3, with a tentative D call TRBD2 (6 bases). The CDR3 has 14 amino acids. Per the germline V gene, CDR1 is SQVTM and CDR2 is ANQGSEA. Trimming took 3 bases from V and 0 from J, leaving 10 bases between them. CDR3 in DNA: TGCAGCGTTGACGGGGCGGGGAGCACAGATACGCAGTATTTT. This translates into CSVDGAGSTDTQYF.

The rearrangement uses TRBV6-5 and TRBJ1-2; tentative D call: TRBD1 (6 bases). V lost 6 bases, J lost 3 bases, and 14 bases lay in between. CDR1 is MNHEY, CDR2 SVGAGI, per germline. The CDR3 extends over 14 amino acids. CDR3 sequence (DNA): TGTGCCAGCAGGCCAGGGGATTCGGACTATGGCTACACCTTC. Translation: CASRPGDSDYGYTF.

This chain links TRBV6-5 with TRBJ1-6; D may be TRBD1 (5 bases). Germline assignment: CDR1 MNHEY and CDR2 SVGAGI. Trimming left V 0 bases short and J 9 bases short, with 15 bases between. CDR3 length equals 16 residues. The CDR3: CASSYSLGGGSSPLHF. The CDR3 bases are TGTGCCAGCAGTTACTCTCTCGGGGGTGGAAGTTCACCCCTCCACTTT.

This clone was counted once. This chain joins TRBV28 and TRBJ2-2, with TRBD1 identical over 10 bases. The germline gives CDR1 MDHEN, CDR2 SYDVKM. J gave up 4 bases and V 3 bases, and 2 bases lay outside the gene matches. This CDR3 is 15 amino acids long. CDR3 nucleotide sequence: TGTGCCAGCAGTTTGGGACAGGGGAGCACCGGGGAGCTGTTTTTT. This encodes CASSLGQGSTGELFF.

This clone is a singleton in its sample. The J gene is TRBJ2-2, the V gene TRBV24-1; 10 nucleotides line up with TRBD1. V was clipped by 5 bases and J by 6 bases; unmatched bases: 8. CDR1 and CDR2 from the germline V gene are KGHDR and SFDVKD. The CDR3 sequence is 16 residues long. The CDR3: CATSGSRTGGAGELFF. Here the CDR3 DNA reads TGTGCCACCAGTGGCTCAAGGACAGGGGGGGCCGGGGAGCTGTTTTTT.

In DNA form, the CDR3 reads TGTGCCAGCATCGGTTCACCCCTCCACTTT. Translation: CASIGSPLHF. J is TRBJ1-6 and V is TRBV6-5; no reliable D call. V was trimmed by 7 bases and J by 9 bases, leaving 4 bases between them. The germline V gene encodes CDR1 MNHEY and CDR2 SVGAGI. This CDR3 has 10 residues.